The 10 T cell receptor beta chains in this list originate from one sample, sequenced in a study of glioma-infiltrating T cells after dendritic cell vaccination. The protocol was immunoSEQ multiplex PCR, while the TCRdb copy is restricted to in-frame clones and leaves out a portion. The sample lists about 49,000 clones, about 85% occurring once. This specimen was blood, taken before dendritic cell vaccination. These receptors were obtained from a human donor with glioblastoma.

As DNA, the CDR3 is TGTGCCAGCAGTGTAAGGCCGAGGATGTTTGGGACTTTC. Encoded protein: CASSVRPRMFGTF. V gene TRBV6-1 combines with J gene TRBJ2-6, with unresolved D. This CDR3 is built from 13 residues. CDR1 and CDR2 from the germline V gene are MNHNS and SASEGT. Deletions cut 4 bases from V and 18 bases from J, with 19 bases between.

This chain connects TRBV28 to TRBJ2-1; tentatively, D is TRBD2 (6 bases). The germline V and J ends were trimmed by 5 bases and 6 bases, with 17 bases remaining between them. The length of the CDR3 is 15 residues. Germline assignment: CDR1 MDHEN and CDR2 SYDVKM. The CDR3 bases are TGTGCCAGCAGTGGGGACGCCCGGCGGGGCAATGAGCAGTTCTTC. Its translation: CASSGDARRGNEQFF.

This clone has only one observation. The V gene is TRBV7-3, the J gene TRBJ2-2; TRBD1 matches at 9 bases. Trimming took 2 bases from V and 1 from J; bases not matched to a gene: 11. This CDR3 has 19 residues. The germline V gene encodes CDR1 SGHTA and CDR2 FQGTGA. The CDR3 here is CASSLLLGTGYGNTGELFF. The DNA of the CDR3 is TGTGCCAGCAGCTTACTTCTGGGGACAGGGTATGGGAACACCGGGGAGCTGTTTTTT.

This chain uses TRBV7-9 with TRBJ2-3, with 12 nucleotides matching TRBD2. The junction had 9 bases not matched to a gene; V was cut back by 5 bases and J by 0 bases. CDR1 and CDR2 from the germline V gene are SEHNR and FQNEAQ (reference sequence). The CDR3 length is 18 residues. This CDR3 is CASSLGLGTSGSTDTQYF. The CDR3 nucleotides are TGTGCCAGCAGCCTTGGCCTCGGGACTAGCGGGAGCACAGATACGCAGTATTTT.

The DNA of the CDR3 is TGTGCCAGCAGCTTAGTAGGGGGTTCCTTAGGTTTCTTT. This gives the protein CASSLVGGSLGFF. The rearrangement links TRBV11-3 to TRBJ1-1; the D gene is possibly TRBD1 (6 bases). The V end lost 1 base, the J end lost 13 bases, and 16 bases lay between the germline ends. Germline CDR1 is SGHNT and CDR2 is YENEEA. CDR3 length: 13 amino acids.

The rearrangement joins TRBV19 to TRBJ1-5; D remains unclear. The CDR3 contains 15 residues. V was cut by 7 bases and J by 3 bases, with 16 bases left in between. Looked up from germline, CDR1 is LNHDA and CDR2 is SQIVND (reference sequence). For the CDR3, the DNA is TGTGCCAGTACCCTAGGGAGTAAGTTCAATCAGCCCCAGCATTTT. This sequence encodes CASTLGSKFNQPQHF.

This rearrangement joins TRBV19 to TRBJ2-6, with a tentative D call TRBD1 (6 bases). Per the germline V gene, CDR1 is LNHDA and CDR2 is SQIVND (reference sequence). The CDR3 is made up of 19 amino acids. Trimming cost V 4 bases and J 2 bases, with 21 bases left between them. As DNA, the CDR3 is TGTGCCAGTAGTACCACATCACCAATCAACAGGGCTGGGGCCAACGTCCTGACTTTC. It codes for CASSTTSPINRAGANVLTF.

V usage is TRBV19 and J usage is TRBJ2-1; 8 nucleotides match TRBD2. The CDR3 covers 15 residues. CDR1 and CDR2 from the germline V gene are LNHDA and SQIVND (reference sequence). V lost 3 bases to trimming and J lost 3 bases; unmatched junction nucleotides: 4. CDR3 sequence (DNA): TGTGCCAGTAGTATCGGTAGCGGGGTCTACAATGAGCAGTTCTTC. The encoded protein is CASSIGSGVYNEQFF.

The chain couples TRBV19 to TRBJ2-7; D may be TRBD1 (6 bases). Germline V CDR1 and CDR2: LNHDA, SQIVND (reference sequence). Trimming took 4 bases from V and 0 from J, leaving 10 bases between them. CDR3 length: 14 residues. The CDR3 sequence: CASSKRGSSYEQYF. The DNA of the CDR3 is TGTGCCAGTAGTAAAAGGGGGAGCTCCTACGAGCAGTACTTC. Full variable domain (remainder filled in from reference TRBV19 and TRBJ2-7): DGGITQSPKYLFRKEGQNVTLSCEQNLNHDAMYWYRQDPGQGLRLIYYSQIVNDFQKGDIAEGYSVSREKKESFPLTVTSAQKNPTAFYLCASSKRGSSYEQYFGPGTRLTVT.

V and J are TRBV7-3 and TRBJ2-1; 12 positions agree with TRBD2. V dropped 4 bases and J dropped 9; count of bases not matched to a gene: 7. Germline CDR1 and CDR2: SGHTA and FQGTGA. The CDR3 consists of 15 residues. The CDR3: CASSSRLAGVGEQFF. CDR3 nucleotide sequence: TGTGCCAGCAGCTCCAGACTAGCGGGAGTGGGTGAGCAGTTCTTC.